These 28 T cell receptor beta chains share one sample of origin, sequenced in a study of shared clonotypes between healthy human individuals. Repertoires were generated with immunoSEQ multiplex PCR, while TCRdb's copy carries only in-frame clones and drops some. The repertoire holds roughly 490,000 clones, 76% seen once, with 10% to 15% in the top ten. The sample consisted of PBMCs. Every receptor here comes from a woman in her thirties or forties in good health. Some clones in this sample may be carry-over from other donors' samples.

This chain links TRBV6-1 with TRBJ1-4; TRBD1 matches at 7 bases. V lost 6 bases, J lost 13 bases, and 14 bases stayed unmatched. Germline V gene data show CDR1 as MNHNS and CDR2 as SASEGT. This CDR3 has 14 amino acids. The CDR3 DNA sequence: TGTGCCAGCAGGGCCAGAACAGGGGTAGGCGGACTGTTTTTT. It translates to CASRARTGVGGLFF.

The CDR3: CASSDRDRLRTEAFF. Written as DNA, the CDR3 is TGCGCCAGCAGCGACAGGGACAGGCTGCGCACTGAAGCTTTCTTT. This chain links TRBV10-2 with TRBJ1-1, with 8 bases matching TRBD1. V dropped 6 bases and J dropped 4; count of bases not matched to a gene: 10. CDR3 length: 15 residues. Germline CDR1 is WSHSY and CDR2 is SAAADI.

The chain couples TRBV5-4 to TRBJ2-7; 7 nucleotides match TRBD2. V lost 4 bases to trimming and J lost 1 base; unmatched junction nucleotides: 8. In germline, CDR1 is SGHNT, CDR2 YYREEE (reference sequence). This CDR3 spans 15 amino acids. In DNA, the CDR3 is TGTGCCAGCAGCCGCGGGGGAGCCGATTCCTACGAGCAGTACTTC. This encodes CASSRGGADSYEQYF.

J is TRBJ2-6 and V is TRBV27; 11 nucleotides align to TRBD1. V shed 3 bases and J 3 bases; nucleotides not matched to a gene: 4. The CDR3 runs to 17 residues. Per germline, CDR1 MNHEY and CDR2 SMNVEV (reference sequence). CDR3 region: CASSLGQGGGGANVLTF. The CDR3 nucleotides read TGTGCCAGCAGTTTGGGACAGGGGGGGGGTGGGGCCAACGTCCTGACTTTC. Drawing the rest from reference TRBV27 and TRBJ2-6, the complete variable domain is EAQVTQNPRYLITVTGKKLTVTCSQNMNHEYMSWYRQDPGLGLRQIYYSMNVEVTDKGDVPEGYKVSRKEKRNFPLILESPSPNQTSLYFCASSLGQGGGGANVLTFGAGSRLTVL.

Concerning this clone itself: A much larger clone lies one base from this, so it may be a read error. Other DNA sequences from this sample encode an identical CDR3 as well. The chain uses TRBV6-1 and TRBJ2-1; 7 bases align to TRBD2. This CDR3 spans 16 amino acids. Germline-derived CDR1 and CDR2 are MNHNS and SASEGT. CDR3 loop: CASSDWGAGNKNEQFF. The CDR3 bases are TGTGCCAGCAGTGATTGGGGAGCGGGAAATAAAAATGAACAGTTCTTC.

This chain links TRBV18 with TRBJ1-1, with 8 bases fitting TRBD1. V was clipped by 5 bases and J by 1 base; unmatched bases: 6. This CDR3 region has 15 residues. Germline V gene sequence: CDR1 KGHSH, CDR2 LQKENI. CDR3 sequence: CASSSRTGSNTEAFF. The CDR3 coding sequence is TGTGCCAGCTCAAGCCGGACAGGGTCGAACACTGAAGCTTTCTTT.

This chain uses TRBV29-1 with TRBJ2-3; the D is unclear. V was shortened by 7 bases and J by 2 bases, with 10 bases between the two germline ends. CDR1 and CDR2 (germline): SQVTM, ANQGSEA. The CDR3 length is 12 residues. The CDR3 nucleotides read TGCAGCGGACAAAGGAACACAGATACGCAGTATTTT. This encodes CSGQRNTDTQYF.

The chain is built from TRBV27 and TRBJ2-1, with TRBD2 identical over 13 bases. Per the germline V gene, CDR1 is MNHEY and CDR2 is SMNVEV (reference sequence). This CDR3 has 17 amino acids. V shed 6 bases, J shed 4 bases, and the junction held 9 bases outside the gene matches. CDR3 coding DNA: TGTGCCAGCAGCCCCCCGAGGGGACTAGCGGGATACAATGAGCAGTTCTTC. It translates to CASSPPRGLAGYNEQFF.

V usage is TRBV21-1 and J usage is TRBJ1-5. TRBV21-1 is a recognized pseudogene. CDR3 size: 13 residues. The CDR3 protein is CATIRGSNQPQHF. Written as DNA, the CDR3 is TGTGCCACCATCCGTGGTAGCAATCAGCCCCAGCATTTT.

The rearrangement joins TRBV10-1 to TRBJ1-1; TRBD1 matches at 7 bases. Germline CDR1 is WNHNN and CDR2 is SYGVQD (reference sequence). V lost 6 bases and J lost 14; bases outside the gene matches: 15. CDR3 length: 13 residues. Written as DNA, the CDR3 is TGCGCCAGCAGGGACGGACAGGCCACAATCCTCTTCTTT. Translation gives CASRDGQATILFF.

V usage is TRBV14 and J usage is TRBJ2-2; 9 bases agree with TRBD2. Germline CDR1 reads SGHDN; CDR2 reads FVKESK. CDR3 length equals 17 residues. J was trimmed by 3 bases and V by 4 bases; bases with no gene match: 9. The CDR3 DNA follows: TGTGCCAGCAGCCCATTGGCTAGCGGGATTTACACCGGGGAGCTGTTTTTT. As protein: CASSPLASGIYTGELFF.

The chain joins TRBV6-1 to TRBJ1-1; D is undetermined. V lost 4 bases and J lost 11, with 20 bases in between. CDR3 length: 14 amino acids. CDR1 is MNHNS and CDR2 is SASEGT in the germline V gene. The CDR3 is CASSAWIASTTAFF. In DNA, the CDR3 is TGTGCCAGCAGTGCGTGGATTGCGTCCACGACCGCTTTCTTT.

The chain uses TRBV4-1 and TRBJ2-2; D not certain. CDR3 size: 16 residues. The V end was cut by 1 base, the J end by 4 bases, with 13 bases between. CDR1 and CDR2 (germline): MGHRA, YSYEKL. The CDR3: CASSQGNPEATGELFF. The CDR3, as DNA: TGCGCCAGCAGCCAAGGTAACCCTGAAGCCACCGGGGAGCTGTTTTTT.

The J gene is TRBJ1-2, the V gene TRBV20-1, with 7 positions matching TRBD1. Germline V gene data show CDR1 as DFQATT and CDR2 as SNEGSKA (reference sequence). The V and J ends lost 4 bases and 8 bases, in that order; junction bases with no gene match: 4. This CDR3 comprises 11 residues. The CDR3, as DNA: TGCAGTGCTAAGGGGGCGGGAGGCTACACCTTC. Its translation is CSAKGAGGYTF.

V gene TRBV5-1 combines with J gene TRBJ2-7; 8 bases map to TRBD1. The trim removed 5 bases at V and 1 base at J, leaving 5 bases unmatched. In germline, CDR1 is SGHRS, CDR2 YFSETQ. The CDR3 has 14 amino acids. The CDR3 here is CASRDDRGSYEQYF. In nucleotides, the CDR3 is TGCGCCAGCAGAGATGACAGGGGTTCCTACGAGCAGTACTTC.

The chain is built from TRBV10-3 and TRBJ2-1; D is perhaps TRBD1 or TRBD2 (5 bases each). V gave up 3 bases and J gave up 15 bases, with 18 bases separating them. The CDR3 is 13 residues long. Per germline, CDR1 ENHRY and CDR2 SYGVKD. The CDR3 spells CAISDRDRAGLFF. The CDR3, as DNA: TGTGCCATCAGTGACCGGGACCGAGCAGGTTTGTTCTTC.

This chain links TRBV5-1 with TRBJ2-2; 8 bases map to TRBD1. From germline, CDR1 is SGHRS and CDR2 YFSETQ. V shed 0 bases and J 2 bases; nucleotides not matched to a gene: 3. This CDR3 spans 16 amino acids. CDR3 DNA sequence: TGCGCCAGCAGCTTGGCACAGGGGGGAAACACCGGGGAGCTGTTTTTT. It yields the protein CASSLAQGGNTGELFF.

This clone was picked up many times. The chain has TRBV14 and TRBJ2-1; 9 bases are shared with TRBD1. The CDR3 has 20 amino acids. CDR1 and CDR2 from the germline V gene are SGHDN and FVKESK. Trimming at V came to 5 bases and at J to 1 base, leaving 18 bases not matched to a gene. CDR3 sequence (DNA): TGTGCCAGCAGCTTTACGACCGGGACAGGGAAGTTTGAGTCCTACAATGAGCAGTTCTTC. Protein product: CASSFTTGTGKFESYNEQFF.

The chain employs TRBV27 and TRBJ1-5; the match to TRBD1 covers 10 bases. Germline V gene sequence: CDR1 MNHEY, CDR2 SMNVEV (reference sequence). V trimming: 4 bases; J trimming: 10 bases; junction bases outside the gene matches: 4. CDR3 length equals 13 residues. This CDR3 is CASSSGQGGPQHF. CDR3 nucleotide sequence: TGTGCCAGCAGTTCCGGACAGGGGGGACCCCAGCATTTT.

Only a few counts were recorded for this clone. The chain is built from TRBV19 and TRBJ1-2; 11 bases map to TRBD1. V lost 5 bases, J lost 8 bases, and 7 bases stayed unmatched. This CDR3 region has 14 residues. The V gene's germline CDR1 is LNHDA and CDR2 SQIVND (reference sequence). CDR3 in amino acids: CASSPKDRGRGYTF. CDR3 DNA: TGTGCCAGTAGTCCAAAGGACAGGGGGCGCGGCTACACCTTC.

The chain combines TRBV2 with TRBJ2-7; 7 nucleotides match TRBD2. In germline, CDR1 is SNHLY, CDR2 FYNNEI. The CDR3 loop spans 14 amino acids. With 7 bases clipped from V and 0 bases from J, the junction kept 6 bases outside the gene matches. In DNA form, the CDR3 reads TGTGCCAGCACCGCGGGAGTACCCTCCTACGAGCAGTACTTC. Protein product: CASTAGVPSYEQYF.

This chain joins TRBV5-1 and TRBJ2-1; D unresolved. The CDR3 runs to 15 residues. Trimming took 0 bases from V and 2 from J, leaving 9 bases between them. Looked up from germline, CDR1 is SGHRS and CDR2 is YFSETQ. CDR3 nucleotide sequence: TGCGCCAGCAGCTTGGGGTCAGCAACCTACAATGAGCAGTTCTTC. It is translated as CASSLGSATYNEQFF.

This chain uses TRBV2 with TRBJ2-3; 16 nucleotides line up with TRBD2. The CDR3 contains 16 residues. V shed 10 bases, J shed 5 bases, and the junction held 9 bases outside the gene matches. Germline-derived CDR1 and CDR2 are SNHLY and FYNNEI. CDR3 amino acids: CATSRGTSGRVDTQYF. The CDR3 DNA reads as TGTGCCACCTCCCGGGGGACTAGCGGGAGGGTAGATACGCAGTATTTT. The whole variable domain, filled in from reference TRBV2 and TRBJ2-3, reads EPEVTQTPSHQVTQMGQEVILRCVPISNHLYFYWYRQILGQKVEFLVSFYNNEISEKSEIFDDQFSVERPDGSNFTLKIRSTKLEDSAMYFCATSRGTSGRVDTQYFGPGTRLTVL.

With regard to this clone: Additional DNA sequences in this sample encode the identical CDR3. The V call is TRBV5-1, the J call TRBJ2-5, with 9 bases matching TRBD1. Trimming cost V 0 bases and J 2 bases; bases outside gene matches: 2. Germline V CDR1 and CDR2: SGHRS, YFSETQ. The CDR3 is 15 residues long. The chain's CDR3 is CASSLAGTGQETQYF. In DNA, the CDR3 is TGCGCCAGCAGCTTGGCCGGGACAGGGCAAGAGACCCAGTACTTC.

This chain joins TRBV9 and TRBJ2-1, with 9 bases lining up with TRBD2. Trimming took 4 bases from V and 7 from J; bases not matched to a gene: 6. The CDR3 has 14 amino acids. In germline, CDR1 is SGDLS, CDR2 YYNGEE. This CDR3 reads CASSPAGGWNEQFF. Here the CDR3 DNA reads TGTGCCAGCAGCCCAGCGGGAGGATGGAATGAGCAGTTCTTC.

The chain is built from TRBV28 and TRBJ2-7; 7 bases match TRBD2. CDR3 size: 16 residues. V shed 5 bases, J shed 4 bases, and the junction held 14 bases outside the gene matches. Germline assignment: CDR1 MDHEN and CDR2 SYDVKM. The CDR3 protein is CASSGVAWEGEYEQYF. The DNA for the CDR3 is TGTGCCAGCAGTGGGGTAGCTTGGGAGGGAGAGTACGAGCAGTACTTC.

This clone was detected only a few times. This chain joins TRBV19 and TRBJ1-5; TRBD1 is a possible D gene (5 bases). Trimming took off 2 bases at V and 11 bases at J, with 19 bases between the two ends. This CDR3 has 15 residues. Germline values: CDR1 LNHDA, CDR2 SQIVND (reference sequence). CDR3 region: CASSILGRDLGAQHF. The CDR3 coding sequence is TGTGCCAGTAGTATATTAGGGCGGGACCTCGGGGCCCAGCATTTT.

V and J are TRBV27 and TRBJ2-1; TRBD2 matches 10 bases. In germline, CDR1 is MNHEY, CDR2 SMNVEV (reference sequence). J lost 8 bases, V lost 4 bases, and 8 bases had no gene match. The CDR3 is made up of 15 amino acids. CDR3 in amino acids: CASSSRASGSYEQFF. CDR3 DNA: TGTGCCAGCAGTTCACGGGCTAGCGGGAGTTATGAGCAGTTCTTC.